What follows are 10 T cell receptor beta chains derived from one specimen sequenced in a study of blood T cells in healthy people across ages. A sample-barcoded 5' primer and a J-beta primer mix were used in a second PCR of about 7 to 11 cycles. A single record per CDR3 protein comes from TCRdb applying MiXCR to the 5' RACE reads. In the table there are some 700,000 distinct CDR3 sequences, roughly 41% of which are singletons. Sequenced: blood. The receptors shown here come from a woman aged 55-75 years in good health.

Comments on this clonotype: A much larger clone is a single base away; this may be a read error. This chain uses TRBV7-3 with TRBJ2-1, with D possibly being TRBD1 or TRBD2 (5 bases each). This CDR3 has 15 amino acids. Germline CDR1 and CDR2: SGHTA and FQGTGA. CDR3 region: CASSLVGTASNERFF. The CDR3, as DNA: TGTGCCAGCAGCTTAGTCGGGACCGCTTCCAATGAGCGGTTCTTC.

This chain joins TRBV27 and TRBJ2-1; 14 nucleotides line up with TRBD2. The CDR3 is 16 residues long. Trimming at V came to 1 base and at J to 6 bases, leaving 2 bases not matched to a gene. Germline V gene sequence: CDR1 MNHEY, CDR2 SMNVEV (reference sequence). The CDR3 DNA is TGTGCCAGCAGTTTATGGGGGACTAGCGGGAGCAATGAGCAGTTCTTC. This translates into CASSLWGTSGSNEQFF.

The V gene is TRBV7-9, the J gene TRBJ2-2; possibly TRBD1 or TRBD2 for D (6 bases each). Trimming shortened V by 5 bases and J by 12 bases, and 16 bases separated the two germline ends. Germline V CDR1 and CDR2: SEHNR, FQNEAQ (reference sequence). The CDR3 extends over 13 amino acids. As DNA, the CDR3 is TGTGCCAGCAGCGCTTTGAGGGGGGCGAAGCTGTTTTTT. Translation gives CASSALRGAKLFF.

Of note for this clonotype: Compared with germline, one end of the junction differs, possibly owing to a read error. The V and J genes are TRBV12-3 or TRBV12-4 and TRBJ1-6; unclear D gene. The CDR3 contains 15 residues. CDR3 amino acids: CASSLHGVNNSPPHF. CDR3 in DNA: TGTGCCAGCAGCCTCCACGGAGTTAATAATTCACCCCCCCACTTT.

The table lists this clonotype with a count of one. The rearrangement joins TRBV6-2 or TRBV6-3 to TRBJ1-6; no firm D call. V was cut by 5 bases and J by 5 bases, with 19 bases left in between. The CDR3 loop spans 17 amino acids. Germline V lookup: CDR1 MNHEY, CDR2 SVGEGT. CDR3 nucleotide sequence: TGTGCCAGCAGTCCGATTGACCGGATTCTGCATAATTCACCCCTCCACTTT. It is translated as CASSPIDRILHNSPLHF.

This rearrangement joins TRBV6-5 to TRBJ2-3; 7 bases map to TRBD1. V dropped 0 bases and J dropped 2; count of bases not matched to a gene: 5. This CDR3 is 16 amino acids long. Germline CDR1 and CDR2: MNHEY and SVGAGI. CDR3 DNA: TGTGCCAGCAGTTACTCGGGACAGATTTCCACAGATACGCAGTATTTT. This codes for CASSYSGQISTDTQYF.

This chain links TRBV4-1 with TRBJ2-3, with a possible D match to TRBD2 (6 bases). In germline, CDR1 is MGHRA, CDR2 YSYEKL. The V and J ends lost 1 base and 5 bases respectively, with 13 bases between them. The length of the CDR3 is 15 residues. CDR3 in amino acids: CASSQVGGEGDTQYF. The CDR3 bases are TGCGCCAGCAGCCAAGTCGGGGGAGAGGGAGATACGCAGTATTTT.

CDR3 amino acids: CATTPLPGTGVPHEQYF. Here the CDR3 DNA reads TGTGCCACCACCCCATTACCCGGGACAGGGGTGCCCCACGAGCAGTACTTC. The chain joins TRBV15 to TRBJ2-5; 10 bases are a match to TRBD1. The DNA end is more similar to TRBJ2-7, so the J call may be wrong. CDR1 is LNHNV, CDR2 YYDKDF, per germline (reference sequence). This CDR3 has 17 amino acids.

This chain uses TRBV12-3 or TRBV12-4 with TRBJ2-5; no definite D call. The CDR3 totals 11 residues. V lost 1 base, J lost 11 bases, and 8 bases lay in between. CDR3 in DNA: TGTGCCAGCAGTTTAGGTCGCCTGCAGTACTTC. Translation: CASSLGRLQYF.

The table lists this clonotype with a few counts. The V and J genes are TRBV5-1 and TRBJ2-1; TRBD1 aligns across 9 bases. CDR1 SGHRS and CDR2 YFSETQ come from the germline V gene. There are 15 residues in the CDR3. The V and J ends lost 6 bases and 4 bases, in that order; junction bases with no gene match: 8. CDR3 loop: CASIQGDRAYNEQFF. In nucleotides, the CDR3 is TGCGCCAGCATCCAAGGGGACAGGGCTTACAATGAGCAGTTCTTC.